This is a list of T cell receptor beta chains from one sample in a study of blood T cell repertoires in COVID-19. Sequencing was performed with immunoSEQ multiplex PCR; in TCRdb, only in-frame clones are kept and a portion is missing. The table records almost 250,000 clones, roughly 86% of them present only once. Sequences were obtained from peripheral blood. These receptors came from a woman aged 60-75 years who had recovered from COVID-19. The CDR3 runs from the conserved cysteine through the conserved F or W. A D gene is named only where the DNA matches it firmly. Expanded clones get a size class; other rows say once, few or many, or leave the size out.

clone_size,j_call,d_call,v_call,cdr3_aa,cdr3_nt
NA,TRBJ2-3,NA,TRBV18,CASSPSARLAGEVDTQYF,TGTGCCAGCTCACCCTCTGCCCGGCTTGCCGGGGAGGTAGATACGCAGTATTTT
NA,TRBJ1-2,NA,TRBV28,CASSLGQINYGYTF,TGTGCCAGCAGTTTAGGTCAGATTAACTATGGCTACACCTTC
NA,TRBJ2-3,TRBD2,TRBV10-3,CAISESLRGGQSTDTQYF,TGTGCCATCAGTGAGTCCTTGCGGGGGGGCCAGAGCACAGATACGCAGTATTTT
NA,TRBJ1-1,TRBD1,TRBV19,CASSLQGAVNTEAFF,TGTGCCAGTAGTCTACAGGGGGCGGTGAACACTGAAGCTTTCTTT
NA,TRBJ2-5,NA,TRBV4-2,CASSRGEEETQYF,TGTGCCAGCAGCCGCGGGGAGGAAGAGACCCAGTACTTC
NA,TRBJ2-7,NA,TRBV5-4,CASNSFGGGSYEQYF,TGTGCCAGCAACTCCTTCGGTGGCGGCTCCTACGAGCAGTACTTC
NA,TRBJ2-5,TRBD1,TRBV5-4,CASSLSGQAETQYF,TGTGCCAGCAGCTTGTCGGGACAGGCGGAGACCCAGTACTTC
NA,TRBJ1-6,NA,TRBV9,CASSVTGRGYSPLHF,TGTGCCAGCAGCGTAACCGGGAGGGGGTATTCACCCCTCCACTTT
NA,TRBJ2-1,NA,TRBV7-2,CASSLGPGEQFF,TGTGCCAGCAGCTTAGGTCCAGGCGAGCAGTTCTTC
few,TRBJ1-2,NA,TRBV28,CASMTGNYGYTF,TGTGCCAGCATGACGGGAAACTATGGCTACACCTTC
NA,TRBJ1-4,NA,TRBV7-6,CASSPRIGSTNEKLFF,TGTGCCAGCAGCCCCAGGATAGGTTCAACTAATGAAAAACTGTTTTTT
NA,TRBJ2-3,TRBD2,TRBV6-2/TRBV6-3,CASSYMAGGPPGTDTQYF,TGTGCCAGCAGTTACATGGCGGGGGGGCCTCCTGGCACAGATACGCAGTATTTT
NA,TRBJ2-5,NA,TRBV27,CASSGTRETQYF,TGTGCCAGCAGTGGCACCCGAGAGACCCAGTACTTC
NA,TRBJ1-2,TRBD1,TRBV5-4,CASSPGGGDSVGSGYTF,TGTGCCAGCAGCCCCGGCGGGGGGGACAGCGTAGGTTCGGGCTACACCTTC
NA,TRBJ2-1,TRBD2,TRBV4-1,CASSRGLAGGRLNNEQFF,TGCGCCAGCAGCCGGGGACTAGCGGGGGGGCGTCTGAACAATGAGCAGTTCTTC